This entry lists 4 T cell receptor beta chains sequenced from one sample in a study of siplizumab effects on memory and regulatory T cells. Produced via immunoSEQ multiplex PCR; TCRdb's table is partial and in-frame only. The sample has around 82,000 clones; around 93% are singletons. The sequencing input was CD8+ T cells sorted from blood. Source of these receptors: a human donor in good health.

This chain joins TRBV14 and TRBJ2-3; no definite D call. This CDR3 spans 14 amino acids. Between the trimmed V and J ends, which lost 1 base and 10 bases, there was a span of 15 bases. Germline lookup yields CDR1 SGHDN and CDR2 FVKESK. CDR3 region: CASSQVVGLVAQYF. In DNA form, the CDR3 reads TGTGCCAGCAGCCAAGTTGTCGGGCTAGTGGCGCAGTATTTT.

This clone was recorded once. The chain joins TRBV7-2 to TRBJ1-4; 12 bases are a match to TRBD1. The CDR3 spans 19 residues. Germline V gives CDR1 SGHTA, CDR2 FQGNSA. The ends lost 2 bases at V and 2 bases at J; junction bases unmatched: 9. CDR3 region: CASSLPGQGAWGTNEKLFF. The CDR3, as DNA: TGTGCCAGCAGCTTACCGGGACAGGGGGCTTGGGGGACTAATGAAAAACTGTTTTTT.

The chain carries TRBV11-2 and TRBJ1-2; TRBD1 matches at 7 bases. CDR1 and CDR2 (germline): SGHAT, FQNNGV. Trimming cost V 2 bases and J 4 bases; bases outside gene matches: 7. The CDR3 loop spans 15 amino acids. The CDR3 nucleotides are TGTGCCAGCAGCTTAAGCGTGGGACAGAGCTATGGCTACACCTTC. This gives the protein CASSLSVGQSYGYTF.

This chain links TRBV6-5 with TRBJ1-1, with a tentative D call TRBD1 (6 bases). Trimming took off 5 bases at V and 4 bases at J, with 11 bases between the two ends. Germline-derived CDR1 and CDR2 are MNHEY and SVGAGI. CDR3 size: 13 residues. The CDR3 spells CASSLGGGTEAFF. The CDR3 bases are TGTGCCAGCAGTCTAGGGGGAGGCACTGAAGCTTTCTTT.